These 12 T cell receptor beta chains were sequenced from one sample in a study of T cell repertoires in cytomegalovirus infection (dated by TCRdb to between 2018 and 2021). The sample's treatment or condition, from its label and the paper: in vitro stimulation with specific CMV peptide epitopes to enrich CMV-specific T cells. The sequencer listed for this sample is Illumina HiSeq 1500. TCRdb ran its own pipeline on the public reads, namely fastp trimming at Q25 and MiXCR clone calling, and kept in-frame beta chains. Each record represents a unique CDR3 protein, reported with the most common genes and DNA among its rows. The sample profile shows about 78,000 distinct CDR3 sequences; roughly 39% of them were found once. More than 80% of the sample rests with the top ten. These TCRs' antigens remain unknown. Sequenced here: CD8+ T cells from cultured PBMCs, sampled from culture after CMV antigen stimulation. These receptors were obtained from a human donor in good health (CMV status not recorded). Some clones in this sample may be carry-over from other donors' samples.

The chain links TRBV7-6 to TRBJ2-7; D is perhaps TRBD2 (6 bases). Per the germline V gene, CDR1 is SGHVS and CDR2 is FNYEAQ. The CDR3 sequence is 17 residues long. The V and J ends lost 4 bases and 0 bases respectively, with 19 bases between them. CDR3 in DNA: TGTGCCAGCAGCTGGTCCGGGAGCGGTACCCTCTCCTACGAGCAGTACTTC. Translated, it gives CASSWSGSGTLSYEQYF. The full variable domain, with the rest looked up from reference TRBV7-6 and TRBJ2-7, is GAGVSQSPRYKVTKRGQDVALRCDPISGHVSLYWYRQALGQGPEFLTYFNYEAQQDKSGLPNDRFSAERPEGSISTLTIQRTEQRDSAMYRCASSWSGSGTLSYEQYFGPGTRLTVT.

The chain couples TRBV7-6 to TRBJ1-1, with TRBD1 as a possible D gene (6 bases). CDR3 size: 12 residues. The V and J ends lost 4 bases and 6 bases respectively, with 9 bases between them. The V gene's germline CDR1 is SGHVS and CDR2 FNYEAQ. The CDR3 region is CASSSTGSEAFF. CDR3 bases: TGTGCCAGCAGCTCAACAGGGTCTGAAGCTTTCTTT.

This chain links TRBV20-1 with TRBJ1-1; D not resolved. Per the germline V gene, CDR1 is DFQATT and CDR2 is SNEGSKA (reference sequence). V was cut by 5 bases and J by 0 bases, with 13 bases left in between. CDR3 size: 14 residues. The CDR3 is CSAYREGMNTEAFF. The CDR3 DNA reads TGCAGTGCTTACCGCGAGGGCATGAACACTGAAGCTTTCTTT.

This clonotype has only a few counts. V usage is TRBV4-1 and J usage is TRBJ1-2; D may be TRBD1 (6 bases). The CDR3 extends over 16 amino acids. V was shortened by 1 base and J by 4 bases, with 16 bases between the two germline ends. The germline CDR1 and CDR2 sequences are MGHRA and YSYEKL. CDR3 amino acids: CASSQAFQGGGYGYTF. In DNA, the CDR3 is TGCGCCAGCAGCCAAGCTTTCCAGGGAGGGGGCTATGGCTACACCTTC.

This clonotype was recorded many times. The chain has TRBV20-1 and TRBJ2-3; 9 bases line up with TRBD2. The germline V gene has CDR1 DFQATT and CDR2 SNEGSKA (reference sequence). J lost 2 bases, V lost 3 bases, and 6 bases had no gene match. This CDR3 comprises 15 residues. DNA of the CDR3: TGCAGTGCTAGCCCGGGACTAGCAAACACAGATACGCAGTATTTT. Translated: CSASPGLANTDTQYF.

The rearrangement links TRBV6-2 or TRBV6-3 to TRBJ2-2; TRBD1 is a possible D gene (5 bases). The CDR3 is 15 amino acids. The V and J ends lost 2 bases and 3 bases respectively, with 10 bases between them. CDR1 and CDR2 (germline): MNHEY, SVGEGT. CDR3 nucleotide sequence: TGTGCCAGCAGTTACAAGGGGCCGGACACCGGGGAGCTGTTTTTT. Its protein product is CASSYKGPDTGELFF.

The chain uses TRBV4-1 and TRBJ2-1; TRBD2 is a possible D gene (6 bases). V was pared by 3 bases and J by 2 bases, with 11 bases between. CDR1 is MGHRA, CDR2 YSYEKL, per germline. The CDR3 loop spans 15 amino acids. The CDR3 DNA is TGCGCCAGCAGCCATTCTAGCGAGACCTACAATGAGCAGTTCTTC. It is translated as CASSHSSETYNEQFF.

This clonotype appeared a few times. CDR3 in amino acids: CASSSEPVQYF. CDR3 nucleotides: TGTGCCAGCAGCTCGGAACCTGTGCAGTACTTC. V usage is TRBV5-5 and J usage is TRBJ2-7, with no clear D. The length of the CDR3 is 11 residues. The V gene's germline CDR1 is SGHKS and CDR2 YYEKEE (reference sequence). V was shortened by 3 bases and J by 9 bases, with 10 bases between the two germline ends.

This clonotype was counted many times. The genes are TRBV7-2 and TRBJ2-7, with TRBD1 as a possible D gene (6 bases). V was clipped by 5 bases and J by 0 bases, with 14 bases between them. CDR1 SGHTA and CDR2 FQGNSA come from the germline V gene. The CDR3 runs 15 residues. CDR3 bases: TGTGCCAGCAGCCCGACAGGTGTAAGCTCCTACGAGCAGTACTTC. Translation: CASSPTGVSSYEQYF.

V and J are TRBV7-9 and TRBJ2-1, with 8 bases aligning to TRBD1. V trimming: 5 bases; J trimming: 4 bases; junction bases outside the gene matches: 19. Germline V gene lookup returns CDR1 SEHNR and CDR2 FQNEAQ (reference sequence). The CDR3 is 19 amino acids. The chain's CDR3 is CASSTRGQASPLYYNEQFF. CDR3 bases: TGTGCCAGCAGCACCAGGGGACAGGCGTCGCCCTTATATTACAATGAGCAGTTCTTC.

The chain joins TRBV7-9 to TRBJ2-3; 10 bases match TRBD2. From germline, CDR1 is SEHNR and CDR2 FQNEAQ (reference sequence). The trim removed 2 bases at V and 6 bases at J, leaving 5 bases unmatched. This CDR3 spans 15 amino acids. CDR3 DNA: TGTGCCAGCAGCTTAACACTAGCGGGGAGCGATACGCAGTATTTT. Translated: CASSLTLAGSDTQYF.

The rearrangement links TRBV7-9 to TRBJ1-6; D is possibly TRBD1 (6 bases). The V end was cut by 8 bases, the J end by 7 bases, with 12 bases between. The CDR3 loop spans 13 amino acids. Germline V gene data show CDR1 as SEHNR and CDR2 as FQNEAQ (reference sequence). Here the CDR3 reads CASGGPLNSPLHF. The CDR3 DNA is TGTGCCAGCGGGGGGCCGTTAAATTCACCCCTCCACTTT.